Following are 21 T cell receptor beta chains from one sample sequenced in a study of shared clonotypes between healthy human individuals (TCRdb year 2020). The library came from the immunoSEQ multiplex PCR assay. Entries here come from immuneACCESS through TCRdb and include only in-frame sequences with V and J called. Some clones fail to appear in such tables; in the studies checked, an unresolved V gene covers under half of the shortfall, and the cause of the remainder is unknown. Present in this sample are roughly 1,000,000 clones, approximately 78% of which were seen just once. In total, the top ten clones hold 0.61% of the sample. Source material: memory CD4+ T cells from PBMCs. Sample cell subset or site, as interpreted from the label and publication: CD45RA-negative fraction. These receptors came from a man aged 18 to 29 in good health. Some clones in this sample may be carry-over from other donors' samples.

The sample holds a few counts of this clone. V usage is TRBV18 and J usage is TRBJ1-2, with 7 bases that match TRBD1. The V gene's germline CDR1 is KGHSH and CDR2 LQKENI. Unmatched junction bases numbered 9, after V lost 4 bases and J lost 1 base. CDR3 length: 16 amino acids. The CDR3 nucleotides are TGTGCCAGCTCACTGGACAGGAAACCTGATAACTATGGCTACACCTTC. As protein: CASSLDRKPDNYGYTF.

The gene calls are TRBV19 and TRBJ1-5, with D tentatively TRBD1 (6 bases). The CDR3 spans 16 residues. CDR1 and CDR2 from the germline V gene are LNHDA and SQIVND (reference sequence). Trimming took 0 bases from V and 6 from J, leaving 15 bases between them. The chain's CDR3 is CASSIEGRGFTQPQHF. Here the CDR3 DNA reads TGTGCCAGTAGTATAGAGGGCAGGGGCTTTACTCAGCCCCAGCATTTT.

The chain couples TRBV5-1 to TRBJ2-2; TRBD1 matches at 8 bases. The J segment lost 7 bases and the V segment lost 1 base, leaving 9 bases of the junction unmatched. This CDR3 has 16 amino acids. Germline V gene data show CDR1 as SGHRS and CDR2 as YFSETQ. CDR3 loop: CASSLSGTGSGGELFF. Here the CDR3 DNA reads TGCGCCAGCAGCTTGTCGGGGACAGGCAGCGGCGGGGAGCTGTTTTTT.

V usage is TRBV14 and J usage is TRBJ2-7; D not resolved. In germline, CDR1 is SGHDN, CDR2 FVKESK. Trimming took 1 base from V and 0 from J, leaving 13 bases between them. CDR3 length equals 16 residues. CDR3 DNA sequence: TGTGCCAGCAGCCAAGCAAGTTGGTCTGACTCCTACGAGCAGTACTTC. The encoded protein is CASSQASWSDSYEQYF.

The J gene is TRBJ2-5, the V gene TRBV28, with a possible D match to TRBD2 (7 bases). The CDR3 length is 15 residues. The V gene's germline CDR1 is MDHEN and CDR2 SYDVKM. Deletions cut 6 bases from V and 4 bases from J, with 18 bases between. This chain's CDR3 is CASSQGISGGETQYF. CDR3 DNA sequence: TGTGCCAGCAGCCAGGGGATCTCGGGAGGAGAGACCCAGTACTTC.

The V call is TRBV4-1, the J call TRBJ2-3; D gene uncertain. Germline CDR1 is MGHRA and CDR2 is YSYEKL. This CDR3 contains 15 residues. Trimming removed 3 bases at V and 0 bases at J, with 10 bases between. Here the CDR3 DNA reads TGCGCCAGCAGCCAGGCCCTAGGGAGCACAGATACGCAGTATTTT. It encodes CASSQALGSTDTQYF.

The V call is TRBV27, the J call TRBJ1-1; TRBD1 aligns across 9 bases. The CDR3 runs 16 residues. Germline values: CDR1 MNHEY, CDR2 SMNVEV (reference sequence). Unmatched junction bases numbered 10, after V lost 2 bases and J lost 6 bases. The CDR3 region is CASSLLQGARSAEAFF. The CDR3 bases are TGTGCCAGCAGTTTACTACAGGGGGCTCGGAGCGCTGAAGCTTTCTTT.

The V call is TRBV4-1, the J call TRBJ2-7, with 10 bases identical to TRBD1. CDR1 is MGHRA, CDR2 YSYEKL, per germline. J gave up 4 bases and V 3 bases, and 21 bases lay outside the gene matches. CDR3 length: 20 residues. The CDR3, as DNA: TGCGCCAGCAGCCATCCGCGAAGACAGGGGGCACGCTTTATGGTGTACGAGCAGTACTTC. Translation gives CASSHPRRQGARFMVYEQYF.

The V call is TRBV30, the J call TRBJ1-1; D call uncertain. Trimming took off 0 bases at V and 1 base at J, with 12 bases between the two ends. Germline-derived CDR1 and CDR2 are GTSNPN and SVGIG (reference sequence). The CDR3 has 15 amino acids. The CDR3 loop reads CAWSVFAEPNTEAFF. CDR3 bases: TGTGCCTGGAGTGTATTCGCCGAACCGAACACTGAAGCTTTCTTT.

There are many counts of this clone. The rearrangement uses TRBV30 and TRBJ1-2; 7 bases match TRBD1. Germline values: CDR1 GTSNPN, CDR2 SVGIG (reference sequence). This CDR3 has 16 residues. Unmatched junction bases numbered 7, after V lost 0 bases and J lost 0 bases. The CDR3 reads CAWSVPNRGPNYGYTF. CDR3 nucleotides: TGTGCCTGGAGTGTCCCGAACAGGGGACCTAACTATGGCTACACCTTC.

This clone was detected only a few times. This specimen includes other DNA sequences encoding the same CDR3. The chain couples TRBV28 to TRBJ2-5, with 7 bases identical to TRBD1. V lost 6 bases, J lost 0 bases, and 4 bases stayed unmatched. Germline values: CDR1 MDHEN, CDR2 SYDVKM. The CDR3 loop spans 14 amino acids. The CDR3 DNA follows: TGTGCCAGCAGCTTGACAGGGTACCAAGAGACCCAGTACTTC. Translating it yields CASSLTGYQETQYF.

The chain is built from TRBV5-4 and TRBJ1-1, with a weak D call TRBD1 (5 bases). Deletions cut 6 bases from V and 4 bases from J, with 13 bases between. The CDR3 is 13 residues long. CDR1 and CDR2 from the germline V gene are SGHNT and YYREEE (reference sequence). DNA for the CDR3: TGTGCCAGCACCCGCGGTGGGGGCACTGAAGCTTTCTTT. Encoded protein: CASTRGGGTEAFF.

The chain combines TRBV6-1 with TRBJ2-2, with D perhaps matching TRBD1 (5 bases). This CDR3 contains 14 residues. Germline V lookup: CDR1 MNHNS, CDR2 SASEGT. V lost 7 bases, J lost 2 bases, and 11 bases lay in between. This CDR3 reads CASILTVNTGELFF. Written as DNA, the CDR3 is TGTGCCAGCATTCTGACAGTTAACACCGGGGAGCTGTTTTTT.

This clone was observed a few times. The gene calls are TRBV30 and TRBJ2-7; D perhaps matches TRBD2 (5 bases). Trimming cost V 0 bases and J 3 bases, with 9 bases left between them. CDR3 length: 13 residues. Germline V gene lookup returns CDR1 GTSNPN and CDR2 SVGIG (reference sequence). In nucleotides, the CDR3 is TGTGCCTGGAGTGTACTAGTGAACTACGAGCAGTACTTC. Its translation is CAWSVLVNYEQYF.

This clone has only a few counts. The chain combines TRBV6-6 with TRBJ1-1; no clear D gene. The ends were cut back, 6 bases at V and 4 bases at J, with 12 bases in the middle. The CDR3 extends over 13 amino acids. The V gene's germline CDR1 is MNHNY and CDR2 SVGAGI (reference sequence). Here the CDR3 DNA reads TGTGCCAGCAGACTACTCCTTGTCACTGAAGCTTTCTTT. As protein: CASRLLLVTEAFF.

A note on this clone: Being one base from a much bigger clone, this may be a read error. V gene TRBV6-1 combines with J gene TRBJ2-3; 9 nucleotides agree with TRBD1. CDR1 is MNHNS and CDR2 is SASEGT in the germline V gene. The CDR3 spans 14 residues. CDR3 amino acids: CASSPGQGTDTRYF. In nucleotides, the CDR3 is TGTGCCAGCAGCCCGGGACAGGGCACAGATACGCGGTATTTT.

The CDR3 region has the DNA TGTGCCAGCAGTTCTGGACAGGAGCAGTACTTC. It encodes CASSSGQEQYF. The rearrangement uses TRBV2 and TRBJ2-7; a possible D gene is TRBD1 (6 bases). Germline V lookup: CDR1 SNHLY, CDR2 FYNNEI. V lost 5 bases, J lost 7 bases, and 9 bases lay in between. The CDR3 length is 11 residues.

The CDR3 loop is CASGRYPRNAYEQYF. In DNA, the CDR3 is TGTGCCAGCGGCAGGTACCCGCGAAACGCCTACGAGCAGTACTTC. The chain employs TRBV5-8 and TRBJ2-7; D gene unclear. Germline V gene data show CDR1 as SGHTS and CDR2 as YDEGEE. The CDR3 totals 15 residues. The V end was cut by 7 bases, the J end by 2 bases, with 19 bases between.

The sample holds a few counts of this clone. The chain joins TRBV28 to TRBJ1-6, with a tentative D call TRBD1 (6 bases). From germline, CDR1 is MDHEN and CDR2 SYDVKM. CDR3 size: 14 residues. Trimming stripped 5 bases from V and 10 bases from J, with 15 bases between. The CDR3 is CASSGGTLRSPLHF. CDR3 coding DNA: TGTGCCAGCAGTGGGGGCACCCTTAGGTCACCCCTCCACTTT.

The rearrangement uses TRBV4-3 and TRBJ1-5; D not certain. The V gene's germline CDR1 is LGHNA and CDR2 YSLEER. The CDR3 consists of 14 residues. Trimming shortened V by 1 base and J by 8 bases, and 12 bases separated the two germline ends. The CDR3 is CASSQGTRAEPQHF. CDR3 sequence (DNA): TGCGCCAGCAGCCAAGGGACCCGAGCGGAGCCCCAGCATTTT.

The gene calls are TRBV5-1 and TRBJ1-1; D unclear. Germline assignment: CDR1 SGHRS and CDR2 YFSETQ. The CDR3 is made up of 12 amino acids. With 0 bases removed from V and 7 bases from J, the gap between germline ends came to 7 bases. CDR3 DNA: TGCGCCAGCAGCTTGGAAGGTGGTGAAGCTTTCTTT. Translation gives CASSLEGGEAFF.